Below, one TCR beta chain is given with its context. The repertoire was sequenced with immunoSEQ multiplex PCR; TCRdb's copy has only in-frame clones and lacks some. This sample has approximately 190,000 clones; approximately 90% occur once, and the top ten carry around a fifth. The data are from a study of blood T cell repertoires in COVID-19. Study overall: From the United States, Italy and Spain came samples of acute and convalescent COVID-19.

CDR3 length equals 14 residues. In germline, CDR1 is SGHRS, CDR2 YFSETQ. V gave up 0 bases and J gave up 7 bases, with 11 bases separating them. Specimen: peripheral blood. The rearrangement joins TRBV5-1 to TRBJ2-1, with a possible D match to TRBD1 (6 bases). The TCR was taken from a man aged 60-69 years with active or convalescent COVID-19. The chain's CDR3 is CASSLGYRENEQFF. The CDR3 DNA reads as TGCGCCAGCAGCTTGGGTTACAGGGAGAATGAGCAGTTCTTC.